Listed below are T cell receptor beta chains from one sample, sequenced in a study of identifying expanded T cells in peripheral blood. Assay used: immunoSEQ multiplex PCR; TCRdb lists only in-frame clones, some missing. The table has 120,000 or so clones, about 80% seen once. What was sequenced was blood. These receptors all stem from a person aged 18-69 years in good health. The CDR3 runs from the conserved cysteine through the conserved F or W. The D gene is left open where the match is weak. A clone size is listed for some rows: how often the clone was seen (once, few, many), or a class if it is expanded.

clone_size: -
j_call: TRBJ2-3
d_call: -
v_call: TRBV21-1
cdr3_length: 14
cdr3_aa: CASRVAGWGTTQYF
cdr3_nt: TGTGCCAGCAGAGTAGCGGGGTGGGGGACTACGCAGTATTTT

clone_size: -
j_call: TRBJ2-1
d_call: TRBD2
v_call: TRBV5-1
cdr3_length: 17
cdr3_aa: CASSPGLAGGPLDEQFF
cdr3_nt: TGCGCCAGCAGCCCAGGACTAGCGGGGGGGCCGTTGGATGAGCAGTTCTTC

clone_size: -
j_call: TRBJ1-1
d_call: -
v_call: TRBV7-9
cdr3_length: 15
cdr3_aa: CASSPTLRQNTEAFF
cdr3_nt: TGTGCCAGCAGCCCAACCTTGCGACAGAACACTGAAGCTTTCTTT

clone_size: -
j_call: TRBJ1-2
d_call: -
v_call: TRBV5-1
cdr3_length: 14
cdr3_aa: CASSLGTADYGYTF
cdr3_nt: TGCGCCAGCAGCTTGGGGACGGCTGACTATGGCTACACCTTC

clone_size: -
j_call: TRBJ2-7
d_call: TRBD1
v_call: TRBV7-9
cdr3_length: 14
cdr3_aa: CASSLSQGAYEQYF
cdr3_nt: TGTGCCAGCAGCTTAAGTCAGGGGGCCTACGAGCAGTACTTC

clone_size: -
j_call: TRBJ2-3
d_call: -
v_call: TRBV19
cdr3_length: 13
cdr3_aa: CASSRLSTDTQYF
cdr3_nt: TGTGCCAGTAGTCGACTTAGCACAGATACGCAGTATTTT

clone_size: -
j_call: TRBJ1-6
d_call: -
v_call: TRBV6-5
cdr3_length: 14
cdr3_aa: CASSRGQAYWPLHF
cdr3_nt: TGTGCCAGCAGTAGAGGGCAGGCCTATTGGCCCCTCCACTTT

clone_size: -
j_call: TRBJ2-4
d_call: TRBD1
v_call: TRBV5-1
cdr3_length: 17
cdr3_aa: CASSLGDRGGFGNIQYF
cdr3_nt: TGCGCCAGCAGCTTAGGGGACAGGGGCGGGTTTGGAAACATTCAGTACTTC

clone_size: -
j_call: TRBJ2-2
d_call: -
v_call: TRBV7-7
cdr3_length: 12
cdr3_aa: CASSFPTGELFF
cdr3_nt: TGTGCCAGCAGCTTTCCGACCGGGGAGCTGTTTTTT

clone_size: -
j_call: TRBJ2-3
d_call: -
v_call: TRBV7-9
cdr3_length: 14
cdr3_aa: CASSLAGSTDTQYF
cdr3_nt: TGTGCCAGCAGCTTAGCGGGGAGCACAGATACGCAGTATTTT

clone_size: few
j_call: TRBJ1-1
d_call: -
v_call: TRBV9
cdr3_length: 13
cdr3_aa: CASSVAVNTEAFF
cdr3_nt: TGTGCCAGCAGCGTAGCGGTGAACACTGAAGCTTTCTTT

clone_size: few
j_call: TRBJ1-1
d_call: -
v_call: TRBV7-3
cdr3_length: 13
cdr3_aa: CASSSTVNTEAFF
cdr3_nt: TGTGCCAGCAGCTCGACAGTGAACACTGAAGCTTTCTTT

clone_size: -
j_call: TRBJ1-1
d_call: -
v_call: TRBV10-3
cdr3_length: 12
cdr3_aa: CAIRRGNTEAFF
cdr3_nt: TGTGCCATACGAAGGGGGAACACTGAAGCTTTCTTT

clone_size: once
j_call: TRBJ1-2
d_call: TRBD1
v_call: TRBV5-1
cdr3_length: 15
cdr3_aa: CASSLGGTGSYGYTF
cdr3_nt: TGCGCCAGCAGCTTGGGGGGGACAGGCAGCTATGGCTACACCTTC

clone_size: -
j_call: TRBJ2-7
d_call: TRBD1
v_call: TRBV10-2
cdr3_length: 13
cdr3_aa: CASRDRGRYEQYF
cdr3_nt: TGCGCCAGCAGGGACAGGGGGCGCTACGAGCAGTACTTC

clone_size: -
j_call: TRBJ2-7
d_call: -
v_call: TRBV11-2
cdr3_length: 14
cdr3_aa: CASTPGPLSNEQYF
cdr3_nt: TGTGCCAGCACGCCGGGGCCCTTGAGTAACGAGCAGTACTTC

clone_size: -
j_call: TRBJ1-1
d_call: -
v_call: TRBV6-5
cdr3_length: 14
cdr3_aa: CASRDRDSYTEAFF
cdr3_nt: TGTGCCAGCAGGGATAGAGACAGCTACACTGAAGCTTTCTTT

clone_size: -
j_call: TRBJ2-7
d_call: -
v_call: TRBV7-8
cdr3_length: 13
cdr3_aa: CASGGTGVWEQYF
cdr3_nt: TGTGCCAGCGGAGGGACGGGAGTCTGGGAGCAGTACTTC

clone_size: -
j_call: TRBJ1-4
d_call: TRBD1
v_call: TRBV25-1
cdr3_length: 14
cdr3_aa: CASSAQGAGEKLFF
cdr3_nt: TGTGCCAGCAGCGCACAGGGGGCCGGTGAAAAACTGTTTTTT

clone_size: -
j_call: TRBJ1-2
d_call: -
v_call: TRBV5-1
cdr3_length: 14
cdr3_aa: CASSLVGAGYGYTF
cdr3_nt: TGCGCCAGCAGCTTGGTAGGGGCTGGCTATGGCTACACCTTC